This T cell receptor (beta chain) was identified in a study of T cell responses to AZD1222 COVID-19 vaccine. Study-level background: Whether given at about 4 or about 12 weeks, second doses were pooled.

Comments on this clone: Antigen unknown.

General study findings and limits: At baseline, just a handful of AZD1222 recipients tested seropositive. The study found vaccine-associated CD4 TCRs spanning spike, dominant at 160-218 and 743-854.

The table came from immunoSEQ multiplex PCR; TCRdb's copy has only in-frame clones and leaves some out. This table has under 150,000 clones, 85% to 90% appearing once. The sample here was peripheral blood, taken on day 0 of AZD1222 vaccination. The clonotype originates from an adult in good health.

CDR3 protein: CASSIVGSQGYGYTF. The CDR3 bases are TGTGCCAGTAGTATAGTAGGCAGTCAGGGCTATGGCTACACCTTC. The rearrangement uses TRBV19 and TRBJ1-2, with a tentative D call TRBD1 (5 bases). V was clipped by 1 base and J by 4 bases, with 13 bases between them. This CDR3 has 15 residues. Germline V gene sequence: CDR1 LNHDA, CDR2 SQIVND (reference sequence).